This T cell receptor beta chain is drawn from a study of T cell changes during pregnancy in multiple sclerosis. Trimming cost V 5 bases and J 2 bases, with 15 bases left between them. The length of the CDR3 is 15 residues. From germline, CDR1 is LNHDA and CDR2 SQIVND (reference sequence). Clones were read by immunoSEQ multiplex PCR, and TCRdb kept only the in-frame ones, dropping some. In the table there are 67,000 or so clones, approximately 92% of which are singletons. The chain couples TRBV19 to TRBJ1-2; D is perhaps TRBD1 (5 bases). The sample consisted of CD8+ T cells from peripheral blood mononuclear cells, taken in the third trimester of pregnancy. This sequence originates from a female donor in good health, enrolled as a control in a pregnancy study. The CDR3 DNA reads TGTGCCAGTAGTTTCCAGGGATTGGGGAACTATGGCTACACCTTC. Amino acid sequence: CASSFQGLGNYGYTF.